This TCR beta chain was retrieved from a study of radiotherapy plus CTLA-4 blockade in lung cancer. Clones were read by immunoSEQ multiplex PCR, and TCRdb kept only the in-frame ones, dropping some. The sample consists of roughly 80,000 clones, under 80% of them appearing once. Germline values: CDR1 SGHTA, CDR2 FQGNSA. Germline trimming cut 4 bases from V and 6 bases from J; bases unmatched to any gene: 16. The CDR3 is made up of 18 amino acids. Note on this clone: The antigen remains unidentified.

Study results and caveats: Following radiotherapy plus ipilimumab, tumor-derived TCR clones expanded in the blood. It was early blood T cell clone dynamics, with interferon-beta, that reportedly best predicted response.

The chain carries TRBV7-2 and TRBJ2-4, with 9 nucleotides matching TRBD2. This sequence was found in a human donor with non-small cell lung cancer who had a partial response to radiotherapy plus ipilimumab. Some clones in this sample may be carry-over from other donors' samples. Sequencing was performed on peripheral blood, taken from a patient treated with radiotherapy plus ipilimumab. The CDR3 nucleotides are TGTGCCAGCAGCTGGACCACTAGCGCTAGCGGGGCGGTAAACATTCAGTACTTC. This codes for CASSWTTSASGAVNIQYF.